The sequence of this T cell receptor (beta chain) was determined in a study of T cells in Graves' hyperthyroidism and ophthalmopathy. J lost 2 bases, V lost 0 bases, and 7 bases had no gene match. Germline loops: CDR1 SQVTM, CDR2 ANQGSEA. The CDR3 contains 15 residues. This clonotype was observed many times. The antigen remains unidentified. General observations from the study: Blood held most thyroid clonotypes expanded above 0.001 frequency.

The study enrolled patients aged 18 to 65 with newly diagnosed hyperthyroidism of under 2 months' duration. Clinical symptoms, serum thyroxine and TRAb, thyroid ultrasound and orbital computed tomography were used for the diagnoses. The TCR beta CDR3 regions underwent amplification using RNA transcripts as the source. The TCR CDR3 was amplified in a first-round RT-PCR using the HTBI primer set. Each CDR3 protein gets one entry after TCRdb re-called the multiplex PCR reads with MiXCR. The repertoire holds some 700,000 distinct CDR3 sequences, with 15% to 20% as singletons. Sequenced sample: blood. This chain connects TRBV29-1 to TRBJ2-7; 7 bases map to TRBD2. The clonotype originates from a man in his forties or fifties with Graves' hyperthyroidism. This chain's CDR3 is CSVEDVAGPPYEQYF. Written as DNA, the CDR3 is TGCAGCGTTGAAGATGTAGCGGGCCCTCCCTACGAGCAGTACTTC.